This T cell receptor (beta chain) was sequenced for a study of OX40 agonist ivuxolimab in advanced cancers. Produced via immunoSEQ multiplex PCR; TCRdb's table is partial and in-frame only. This table has 63,000 or so clones, more than 70% appearing once. The V end lost 4 bases, the J end lost 4 bases, and 17 bases lay between the germline ends. Germline V lookup: CDR1 SGHTS, CDR2 YDEGEE. This CDR3 spans 15 amino acids. Source: CD4+ or CD8+ T cells sorted from blood, taken in a trial of the OX40 agonist ivuxolimab. This chain links TRBV5-8 with TRBJ1-2, with no clear D. The sequence came from an adult with an advanced solid tumor such as melanoma, head and neck, liver or kidney cancer. DNA of the CDR3: TGTGCCAGCAGCCCCGGGGTGGGAGAAGCCTATGGCTACACCTTC. Translated, it gives CASSPGVGEAYGYTF.